This TCR beta chain was found in a study of PD-L1 blockade in urothelial cancer. Study-wide context: Dosed intravenously at 1,200 mg every 3 weeks, atezolizumab was initiated by patients around 2014. Twenty-five of 29 patients were males with bladder-origin urothelial cancer. As for prior chemotherapy regimens, patients had received 0 to 3.

The patients had locally advanced or metastatic urothelial carcinoma. Assay: immunoSEQ multiplex PCR; the TCRdb copy retains only in-frame clones and omits some. The sample lists about 73,000 clones; roughly nine tenths were seen once. Germline V gene sequence: CDR1 SGHNT, CDR2 YYREEE (reference sequence). The CDR3 is 15 residues long. V lost 4 bases to trimming and J lost 2 bases; unmatched junction nucleotides: 3. Sequenced material: PBMCs, taken around atezolizumab (anti-PD-L1) treatment. The chain combines TRBV5-4 with TRBJ2-5, with TRBD2 matching over 12 bases. The TCR was taken from a man in his 60s with urothelial cancer. The CDR3 loop is CASSPGLAGQETQYF. In DNA form, the CDR3 reads TGTGCCAGCAGCCCCGGACTAGCGGGGCAAGAGACCCAGTACTTC.